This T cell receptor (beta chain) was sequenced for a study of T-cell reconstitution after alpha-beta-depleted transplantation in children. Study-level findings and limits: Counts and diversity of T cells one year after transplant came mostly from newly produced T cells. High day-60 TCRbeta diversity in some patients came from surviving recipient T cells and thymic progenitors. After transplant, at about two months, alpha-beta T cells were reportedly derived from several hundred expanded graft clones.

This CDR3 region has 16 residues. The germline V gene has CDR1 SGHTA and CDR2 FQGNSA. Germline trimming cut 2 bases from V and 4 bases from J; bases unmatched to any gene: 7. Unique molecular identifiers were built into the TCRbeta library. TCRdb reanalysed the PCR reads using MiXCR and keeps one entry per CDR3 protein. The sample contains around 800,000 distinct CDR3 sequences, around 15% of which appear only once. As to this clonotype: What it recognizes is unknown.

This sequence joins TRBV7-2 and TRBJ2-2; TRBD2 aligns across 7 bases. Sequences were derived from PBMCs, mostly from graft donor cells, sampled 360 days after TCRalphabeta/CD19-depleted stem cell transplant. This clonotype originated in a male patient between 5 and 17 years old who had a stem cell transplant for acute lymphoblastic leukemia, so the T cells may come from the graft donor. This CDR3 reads CASSLQRGPSTGELFF. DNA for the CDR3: TGTGCCAGCAGCTTACAGCGGGGACCGAGCACCGGGGAGCTGTTTTTT.